Listed below are T cell receptor beta chains from one sample, sequenced in a study of shared clonotypes between healthy human individuals. Libraries were prepared by immunoSEQ multiplex PCR; TCRdb keeps only in-frame clonotypes and omits some of them. The sample has around 1,900,000 clones; around 95% are singletons. Sequencing was performed on naive CD8+ T cells from PBMCs. The origin of the receptors is a man between 18 and 35 years old in good health. Some clones in this sample may be carry-over from other donors' samples. CDR3s include the opening cysteine and the closing phenylalanine or tryptophan. Fields, in order: D gene, J gene, clone size, V gene, CDR3 DNA, CDR3 protein. A D gene is named only where the DNA matches it firmly. Some rows mark clone size as missing; the rest say once, few, many or name a class of expanded clone.

>NA|TRBJ2-3|NA|TRBV28
TGTGCCAGCAGTTTAACTTTTGGGGGCGCAGATACGCAGTATTTT
CASSLTFGGADTQYF
>NA|TRBJ1-1|NA|TRBV5-4
TGTGCCAGCAGCTTGAAGGTCCCCGTGGGGGACGGGACTGAAGCTTTCTTT
CASSLKVPVGDGTEAFF
>TRBD1|TRBJ2-4|NA|TRBV6-1
TGTGCCAGCAGTGACCCCCCGTCCCCGGGACAGGGGTTTATGTTC
CASSDPPSPGQGFMF
>NA|TRBJ2-5|NA|TRBV9
TGTGCCAGCAGCGTAGAGGAGGGGGCAGAGACCCAGTACTTC
CASSVEEGAETQYF
>NA|TRBJ2-2|NA|TRBV7-3
TGTGCCAGCAGTGCGACCGGGGAGCTGTTTTTT
CASSATGELFF
>NA|TRBJ2-1|NA|TRBV4-1
TGCGCCAGCAGCCAAGTGCCCGACAATGAGCAGTTCTTC
CASSQVPDNEQFF
>NA|TRBJ2-7|NA|TRBV7-9
TGTGCCAGCGGGGGCGGGAAACCAGTCGGCGAGCAGTACTTC
CASGGGKPVGEQYF
>TRBD1|TRBJ1-4|NA|TRBV9
TGTGCCAGCAGCGTAGGGGACAGGGGGTTTGAAAAACTGTTTTTT
CASSVGDRGFEKLFF
>TRBD2|TRBJ2-7|NA|TRBV28
TGTGCCAGCAGTCTCACACTAGCGGGAGGGCCGGAAGAGCAGTACTTC
CASSLTLAGGPEEQYF
>NA|TRBJ1-2|once|TRBV5-3
TGTGCCAGAAGCTCCAAGAAAACACGTAACGACAGGAATGCTAACTATGGCTACACCTTC
CARSSKKTRNDRNANYGYTF
>TRBD1|TRBJ2-3|NA|TRBV7-6
TGTGCCAGCAGCGTCACAGGGGGCGTCACAGATACGCAGTATTTT
CASSVTGGVTDTQYF
>TRBD1|TRBJ1-2|NA|TRBV4-1
TGCGCCAGCAGCCAGGCACAGGGGACTGGCTACACCTTC
CASSQAQGTGYTF
>TRBD2|TRBJ2-7|NA|TRBV2
TGTGCCAGCAGTGAAAGGCCAGCGGGGGGCTACGAGCAGTACTTC
CASSERPAGGYEQYF
>TRBD2|TRBJ2-1|NA|TRBV13
TGTGCCAGCAGCCCGGGACTAGCGGGGGGTACAAATGAGCAGTTCTTC
CASSPGLAGGTNEQFF
>TRBD1|TRBJ2-2|NA|TRBV29-1
TGCAGCGTGGGGGACAGGGGGCGGTCCGGGGAGCTGTTTTTT
CSVGDRGRSGELFF
>NA|TRBJ2-1|NA|TRBV9
TGTGCCAGCAGCGTAGACGGGGAGAGCTCCTACAATGAGCAGTTCTTC
CASSVDGESSYNEQFF
>NA|TRBJ2-7|NA|TRBV4-3
TGCGCCAGCAGCCAAGAAGGAACAGGGACCTACGAGCAGTACTTC
CASSQEGTGTYEQYF
>NA|TRBJ2-7|NA|TRBV5-6
TGTGCCAGCAGCCCCGAAGGCCACGTCGAGCAGTACTTC
CASSPEGHVEQYF
>TRBD2|TRBJ2-7|NA|TRBV15
TGTGCCACCAGTGAGTCTAGCGGTTCCTACGAGCAGTACTTC
CATSESSGSYEQYF
>NA|TRBJ1-1|NA|TRBV19
TGTGCCAGTAGTATTTTCCCCCCGCGGGGGGCGCTGGTCACTGAAGCTTTCTTT
CASSIFPPRGALVTEAFF
>TRBD1|TRBJ2-5|once|TRBV7-9
TGTGCCAGCAGCACGGGGACAGGGGAAGAGACCCAGTACTTC
CASSTGTGEETQYF
>NA|TRBJ2-7|NA|TRBV27
TGTGCCAGCAGTTTCCTCGGCTACGAGCAGTACTTC
CASSFLGYEQYF
>TRBD1|TRBJ2-7|NA|TRBV10-3
TGTGCCATCAGCCCTAGACAGGGGGCTCACTACGAGCAGTACTTC
CAISPRQGAHYEQYF
>TRBD1|TRBJ2-2|NA|TRBV27
TGTGCCAGCACCACGGACAGGGGTGAGACCGGGGAGCTGTTTTTT
CASTTDRGETGELFF
>NA|TRBJ1-1|NA|TRBV27
TGTGCCAGCACCTGGGGGAGGGACACTGAAGCTTTCTTT
CASTWGRDTEAFF
>TRBD1|TRBJ2-5|NA|TRBV16
TGTGCCAGCAGCCCCCGGGACAGCCAAGAGACCCAGTACTTC
CASSPRDSQETQYF
>NA|TRBJ2-2|NA|TRBV4-1
TGCGCCAGCAGCCATTCAGTTGCGGACGGTGGCGGGGAGCTGTTTTTT
CASSHSVADGGGELFF
>TRBD1|TRBJ2-1|NA|TRBV5-6
TGTGCCAGCAGCTCGGACAGGGGGTATGAGCAGTTCTTC
CASSSDRGYEQFF
>NA|TRBJ1-1|few|TRBV15
TGTGCCACCAGCAGAGTCTTCATCGACACTGAAGCTTTCTTT
CATSRVFIDTEAFF
>TRBD2|TRBJ2-7|NA|TRBV10-3
TGTGCCATCACCACGCCTCGCGGGAGGGGGAACGAGCAGTACTTC
CAITTPRGRGNEQYF
>TRBD2|TRBJ2-4|NA|TRBV27
TGTGCCACCCGAGAGCGGGGGGAAACAGCCACCCCCGAGGCCAAAAACATTCAGTACTTC
CATRERGETATPEAKNIQYF
>NA|TRBJ1-2|once|TRBV7-9
TGTGCCAGCAGCTTAGGTGCGGGTAACTATGGCTACACCTTC
CASSLGAGNYGYTF
>TRBD1|TRBJ1-2|NA|TRBV13
TGTGCCAGCAGCCCGAGGGACAGTTATGGCTACACCTTC
CASSPRDSYGYTF
>NA|TRBJ2-7|NA|TRBV5-6
TGTGCCAGCAGCTTGGGCCAGGGTTCCTACGAGCAGTACTTC
CASSLGQGSYEQYF
>NA|TRBJ2-2|NA|TRBV10-1
TGCGCCAGCAGTGACCTCAACGGAGGCAGGGAGCTGTTTTTT
CASSDLNGGRELFF
>NA|TRBJ1-3|NA|TRBV11-2
TGTGCCAGCACCACCTCTGGAAACACCATATATTTT
CASTTSGNTIYF
>NA|TRBJ2-7|NA|TRBV4-1
TGCGCCAGCAGGATCGGTGGCCTTTCAGAGTTGTACTTC
CASRIGGLSELYF
>NA|TRBJ1-2|NA|TRBV5-1
TGCGCCAGCAGCCCTGGTTATGGCTACACCTTC
CASSPGYGYTF
>NA|TRBJ1-1|NA|TRBV6-6
TGTGCCAGCAGTTACGGCAGGCTGAACACTGAAGCTTTCTTT
CASSYGRLNTEAFF
>NA|TRBJ2-7|NA|TRBV7-9
TGTGCCAGCAGCTCCAGGCCGGGGGAAGACAGGTTTGGTTACGAGCAGTACTTC
CASSSRPGEDRFGYEQYF
>NA|TRBJ2-3|NA|TRBV29-1
TGCAGCGTTGAATACGGTCTAGTCGGGACGGGAGTTTACACAGATACGCAGTATTTT
CSVEYGLVGTGVYTDTQYF
>NA|TRBJ1-2|once|TRBV19
TGTGCCAGTAGTATCGGCGTTCATTCATTCCAAACTGGCTACACCTTC
CASSIGVHSFQTGYTF
>NA|TRBJ2-7|NA|TRBV6-6
TGTGCCAGCAGTTACTTCGAGGGCTACGGACAGTACTTC
CASSYFEGYGQYF
>TRBD1|TRBJ1-3|NA|TRBV27
TGTGCCAGCAGCCAGACAGGGTGGGGAAACACCATATATTTT
CASSQTGWGNTIYF
>TRBD1|TRBJ1-1|NA|TRBV5-6
TGTGCCAGCAGCAACTCAGGGGGCAATGGGGAAGCTTTCTTT
CASSNSGGNGEAFF
>NA|TRBJ2-7|NA|TRBV7-9
TGTGCCAGCAGCCCCGAGAGCGGCATCGGACTCTACGAGCAGTACTTC
CASSPESGIGLYEQYF
>NA|TRBJ2-7|once|TRBV28
TGTGCCAGCACCCCGGTTCAGGGAACCTACGAGCAGTACTTC
CASTPVQGTYEQYF
>TRBD1|TRBJ2-1|NA|TRBV7-3
TGTGCCAGCAGCTCCAGGGACAGGGGCAATGAGCAGTTCTTC
CASSSRDRGNEQFF
>TRBD2|TRBJ2-7|NA|TRBV29-1
TGCAGCGTTGAACCCCTAGCGGGAGGGAAGTACGAGCAGTACTTC
CSVEPLAGGKYEQYF
>NA|TRBJ2-1|NA|TRBV9
TGTGCCAGCAGCGTAGCCCAGACCTCCTACAATGAGCAGTTCTTC
CASSVAQTSYNEQFF
>NA|TRBJ2-5|NA|TRBV19
TGTGCCAGTAGTTTTAAGACGGGTCCTGAGACCCAGTACTTC
CASSFKTGPETQYF
>NA|TRBJ2-7|NA|TRBV28
TGTGCCAGCAGTTTAGAGGCAACGGAATCCTACGAGCAGTACTTC
CASSLEATESYEQYF
>TRBD2|TRBJ2-5|NA|TRBV4-1
TGCGCCAGCAGCCTAGTGGCTAGCGGGCTGGAGACCCAGTACTTC
CASSLVASGLETQYF
>NA|TRBJ2-5|NA|TRBV25-1
TGTGCCAGCAGTGGCCGGGGCGAGGAGGGGGAGACCCAGTACTTC
CASSGRGEEGETQYF
>NA|TRBJ2-4|once|TRBV5-6
TGTGCCAGCAGCTCCGCGGAAAACATTCAGTACTTC
CASSSAENIQYF
>NA|TRBJ2-1|NA|TRBV11-1
TGTGCCAGCAGCTCGAGGACAGGGAGGGAGGGGTACAATGAGCAGTTCTTC
CASSSRTGREGYNEQFF
>NA|TRBJ2-7|NA|TRBV4-1
TGCGCCAGCAGCCAAATAGCCTCAGCCACCTACGAGCAGTACTTC
CASSQIASATYEQYF
>NA|TRBJ2-1|NA|TRBV29-1
TGCGGAATGAATGACGGGTCAACAAGGGGGCAGTTCTTC
CGMNDGSTRGQFF
>NA|TRBJ1-1|NA|TRBV7-9
TGTGCCAGCAGCATACAGAACACTGAAGCTTTCTTT
CASSIQNTEAFF
>TRBD1|TRBJ2-5|NA|TRBV9
TGTGCCAGCAGCGAGGGGACAGGGGATTTGGGGACCCAGTACTTC
CASSEGTGDLGTQYF